Below are 25 T cell receptor beta chains sequenced from a single sample in a study of blood T cell repertoires in COVID-19. The data were produced by immunoSEQ multiplex PCR, yet TCRdb's version contains in-frame clones alone and is incomplete. The profile shows some 20,000 clones, more than 85% of them singletons. The sequencing input was peripheral blood. The receptors originated from a human donor in a cohort sampled during active COVID-19.

The CDR3 reads CASRRTYNEQFF. The CDR3 DNA is TGTGCCAGCAGGCGGACATATAATGAGCAGTTCTTC. The V gene is TRBV28, the J gene TRBJ2-1, with D perhaps TRBD1 (5 bases). This CDR3 has 12 amino acids. The V gene's germline CDR1 is MDHEN and CDR2 SYDVKM. V lost 6 bases and J 7 bases, leaving 10 bases between the germline ends.

This clone was picked up one time. The chain is built from TRBV5-6 and TRBJ2-7; D is possibly TRBD2 (5 bases). Trimming removed 2 bases at V and 0 bases at J, with 15 bases between. Looked up from germline, CDR1 is SGHDT and CDR2 is YYEEEE. This CDR3 contains 16 residues. The CDR3 sequence is CASSFSAGGFSYEQYF. CDR3 DNA sequence: TGTGCCAGCAGCTTTTCCGCAGGAGGTTTCTCCTACGAGCAGTACTTC. Using reference TRBV5-6 and TRBJ2-7 for the parts outside the CDR3, the full variable domain is DAGVTQSPTHLIKTRGQQVTLRCSPKSGHDTVSWYQQALGQGPQFIFQYYEEEERQRGNFPDRFSGHQFPNYSSELNVNALLLGDSALYLCASSFSAGGFSYEQYFGPGTRLTVT.

CDR3 protein: CASTRRRVPDTEAFF. The CDR3 DNA reads TGTGCCAGCACCAGAAGGCGGGTTCCTGACACTGAAGCTTTCTTT. The genes are TRBV6-5 and TRBJ1-1, with unresolved D. The CDR3 has 15 amino acids. Trimming pared 7 bases from V and 3 bases from J, leaving 18 bases between. Germline assignment: CDR1 MNHEY and CDR2 SVGAGI.

This rearrangement joins TRBV19 to TRBJ2-1; D is uncertain. The length of the CDR3 is 12 residues. Trimming left V 1 base short and J 9 bases short, with 7 bases between. Per the germline V gene, CDR1 is LNHDA and CDR2 is SQIVND (reference sequence). CDR3 region: CASSIAETEQFF. CDR3 coding DNA: TGTGCCAGTAGTATAGCAGAAACTGAGCAGTTCTTC.

The chain joins TRBV4-1 to TRBJ1-4; D ambiguous. The CDR3 contains 13 residues. Trimming left V 2 bases short and J 8 bases short, with 9 bases between. Germline values: CDR1 MGHRA, CDR2 YSYEKL. For the CDR3, the DNA is TGCGCCAGCAGCCAACTACCGGGAGAAAAACTGTTTTTT. Translation gives CASSQLPGEKLFF.

This clone has just one count. V is TRBV13 and J is TRBJ2-6; TRBD1 might be the D (6 bases). V was shortened by 5 bases and J by 0 bases, with 14 bases between the two germline ends. This CDR3 is built from 17 residues. Germline CDR1 and CDR2: PRHDT and FYEKMQ (reference sequence). CDR3 nucleotides: TGTGCCAGCAGCGAGGACAGCGGCGGCTCTGGGGCCAACGTCCTGACTTTC. Amino acids: CASSEDSGGSGANVLTF.

The chain combines TRBV11-2 with TRBJ2-1; weak D call: TRBD2 (6 bases). The V end lost 1 base, the J end lost 7 bases, and 11 bases lay between the germline ends. CDR3 length equals 14 residues. In germline, CDR1 is SGHAT, CDR2 FQNNGV. The CDR3: CASSLAGVDNEQFF. The CDR3 DNA is TGTGCCAGCAGCTTAGCGGGAGTGGATAATGAGCAGTTCTTC. Using reference TRBV11-2 and TRBJ2-1 for the parts outside the CDR3, the full variable domain is EAGVAQSPRYKIIEKRQSVAFWCNPISGHATLYWYQQILGQGPKLLIQFQNNGVVDDSQLPKDRFSAERLKGVDSTLKIQPAKLEDSAVYLCASSLAGVDNEQFFGPGTRLTVL.

V and J are TRBV13 and TRBJ2-1; 7 nucleotides match TRBD2. CDR1 is PRHDT and CDR2 is FYEKMQ in the germline V gene (reference sequence). This CDR3 contains 17 residues. V lost 0 bases, J lost 3 bases, and 8 bases stayed unmatched. The DNA of the CDR3 is TGTGCCAGCAGCTTAGGAACTAGCGCGGTTTTCTACAATGAGCAGTTCTTC. Translating it yields CASSLGTSAVFYNEQFF.

This chain links TRBV6-6 with TRBJ1-1, with TRBD1 matching 10 bases. Trimming at V came to 7 bases and at J to 5 bases, leaving 7 bases not matched to a gene. Germline CDR1 and CDR2: MNHNY and SVGAGI (reference sequence). This CDR3 is built from 14 residues. The CDR3 region has the DNA TGTGCCAGCACCCATGGGGGACAGGGGACTGAAGCTTTCTTT. This translates into CASTHGGQGTEAFF.

The chain joins TRBV6-2 or TRBV6-3 to TRBJ2-3; maybe TRBD2 (5 bases). CDR1 MNHEY and CDR2 SVGEGT come from the germline V gene. Trimming left V 3 bases short and J 6 bases short, with 16 bases between. The CDR3 spans 15 residues. CDR3 amino acids: CASSYLVGVMDTQYF. The CDR3 region has the DNA TGTGCCAGCAGTTATCTGGTGGGAGTGATGGATACGCAGTATTTT.

V gene TRBV28 combines with J gene TRBJ2-1; 8 nucleotides agree with TRBD2. Germline CDR1 is MDHEN and CDR2 is SYDVKM. Germline trimming cut 6 bases from V and 9 bases from J; bases unmatched to any gene: 19. This CDR3 region has 17 residues. CDR3: CASRHRLSGSSVGEQFF. CDR3 DNA: TGTGCCAGCAGGCACCGTCTGAGCGGGAGTTCGGTCGGTGAGCAGTTCTTC.

The rearrangement uses TRBV14 and TRBJ2-1; weak D call: TRBD1 (10 bases). The CDR3 covers 17 residues. With 0 bases removed from V and 12 bases from J, the gap between germline ends came to 24 bases. The germline V gene has CDR1 SGHDN and CDR2 FVKESK. CDR3 sequence reads: CASSQEIGQGGLARQFF. CDR3 sequence (DNA): TGTGCCAGCAGCCAAGAAATAGGACAGGGGGGACTAGCTAGGCAGTTCTTC. Variable domain in full (rest from reference TRBV14 and TRBJ2-1): EAGVTQFPSHSVIEKGQTVTLRCDPISGHDNLYWYRRVMGKEIKFLLHFVKESKQDESGMPNNRFLAERTGGTYSTLKVQPAELEDSGVYFCASSQEIGQGGLARQFFGPGTRLTVL.

This clone was seen only a few times. The chain couples TRBV10-3 to TRBJ2-7; 9 positions match TRBD2. From germline, CDR1 is ENHRY and CDR2 SYGVKD. The CDR3 spans 14 residues. The V gene end was trimmed by 1 base and the J gene end by 7 bases; junction bases not matched to a gene: 5. The CDR3 DNA sequence: TGTGCCATCAGTGAGTATAGCGGGAGTGAAGAGCAGTACTTC. Translating it yields CAISEYSGSEEQYF.

The V gene is TRBV7-7, the J gene TRBJ2-1; 9 bases fit TRBD1. V lost 3 bases to trimming and J lost 9 bases; unmatched junction nucleotides: 9. Looked up from germline, CDR1 is SSHAT and CDR2 is FNYEAQ (reference sequence). The length of the CDR3 is 15 residues. CDR3 in DNA: TGTGCCAGCAGCTTTTCCGAAGGACAGGGGTCTGAGCAGTTCTTC. Translation gives CASSFSEGQGSEQFF. Full variable domain (outside the CDR3, taken from reference TRBV7-7 and TRBJ2-1): GAGVSQSPRYKVTKRGQDVTLRCDPISSHATLYWYQQALGQGPEFLTYFNYEAQPDKSGLPSDRFSAERPEGSISTLTIQRTEQRDSAMYRCASSFSEGQGSEQFFGPGTRLTVL.

The J gene is TRBJ1-5, the V gene TRBV6-5; D remains ambiguous. The CDR3 sequence is 14 residues long. Germline CDR1 and CDR2: MNHEY and SVGAGI. V dropped 0 bases and J dropped 2 bases, with 5 bases sitting between them. CDR3 in amino acids: CASSYSGGNQPQHF. The CDR3 DNA reads as TGTGCCAGCAGTTACTCGGGCGGCAATCAGCCCCAGCATTTT.

This clone was observed a single time. The chain employs TRBV7-6 and TRBJ1-4; the match to TRBD1 covers 10 bases. This CDR3 has 16 residues. Germline assignment: CDR1 SGHVS and CDR2 FNYEAQ. Trimming took 4 bases from V and 8 from J; bases not matched to a gene: 10. The CDR3: CASSSRWGTGDEKLFF. The CDR3 DNA sequence: TGTGCCAGCAGCTCTCGGTGGGGGACAGGGGACGAAAAACTGTTTTTT.

The J gene is TRBJ2-3, the V gene TRBV20-1, with 12 bases fitting TRBD2. Unmatched junction bases numbered 6, after V lost 3 bases and J lost 8 bases. In germline, CDR1 is DFQATT, CDR2 SNEGSKA (reference sequence). This CDR3 is 14 amino acids long. The CDR3 protein is CSASQASGRGTQYF. CDR3 nucleotides: TGCAGTGCTAGTCAGGCTAGCGGGAGGGGTACGCAGTATTTT.

This sequence joins TRBV12-3 or TRBV12-4 and TRBJ1-6; TRBD1 is a possible D gene (6 bases). The CDR3 has 12 residues. The V and J ends lost 8 bases and 10 bases respectively, with 12 bases between them. The CDR3 DNA is TGTGCCAGCGGGCGAAGGGGGTCACCCCTCCACTTT. It yields the protein CASGRRGSPLHF.

CDR3 sequence reads: CASRVAEETQYF. Here the CDR3 DNA reads TGCGCCAGCAGGGTGGCGGAAGAGACCCAGTACTTC. The genes are TRBV5-1 and TRBJ2-5; D is unresolved. With 5 bases removed from V and 3 bases from J, the gap between germline ends came to 8 bases. The germline CDR1 and CDR2 sequences are SGHRS and YFSETQ. The CDR3 is 12 residues long.

This clone occurred a few times. The CDR3 nucleotides are TGTGCCAGCAGCCAGACCAGGAACTCCTACGAGCAGTACTTC. It specifies CASSQTRNSYEQYF. V gene TRBV7-8 combines with J gene TRBJ2-7; no clear D gene. V lost 5 bases, J lost 0 bases, and 11 bases lay in between. Germline V gene lookup returns CDR1 SGHVS and CDR2 FQNEAQ. This CDR3 contains 14 residues.

The CDR3 is CASSYRLANTGELFF. As DNA, the CDR3 is TGTGCCAGCAGTTATAGACTCGCGAACACCGGGGAGCTGTTTTTT. The chain couples TRBV6-5 to TRBJ2-2; no definite D call. The length of the CDR3 is 15 residues. Germline CDR1 reads MNHEY; CDR2 reads SVGAGI. With 3 bases removed from V and 0 bases from J, the gap between germline ends came to 8 bases.

The rearrangement links TRBV5-4 to TRBJ1-3, with 7 bases that match TRBD1. CDR3 length: 14 amino acids. Germline CDR1 SGHNT, CDR2 YYREEE (reference sequence). V was pared by 4 bases and J by 3 bases, with 4 bases of the junction left unmatched. The CDR3 here is CASSEGQRGNTIYF. The CDR3 DNA sequence: TGTGCCAGCAGCGAGGGACAGCGTGGAAACACCATATATTTT.

The sample holds a few counts of this clone. The chain combines TRBV11-3 with TRBJ2-2, with D perhaps TRBD2 (5 bases). CDR1 is SGHNT, CDR2 YENEEA, per germline. The length of the CDR3 is 15 residues. The V end lost 2 bases, the J end lost 4 bases, and 11 bases lay between the germline ends. The CDR3 reads CASSLSRGSTGELFF. The DNA for the CDR3 is TGTGCCAGCAGCTTATCACGGGGAAGCACCGGGGAGCTGTTTTTT.

V and J are TRBV9 and TRBJ1-2; D is possibly TRBD1 (6 bases). The CDR3 extends over 16 amino acids. Per the germline V gene, CDR1 is SGDLS and CDR2 is YYNGEE. Trimming removed 2 bases from V and 8 bases from J, with 22 bases in between. CDR3 bases: TGTGCCAGCAGCGTGGGGGGGCCAGGGCCCTCCGGGGGCTACACCTTC. Its protein is CASSVGGPGPSGGYTF.

This sequence joins TRBV2 and TRBJ1-2; D ambiguous. Germline lookup yields CDR1 SNHLY and CDR2 FYNNEI. The V end was cut by 3 bases, the J end by 0 bases, with 5 bases between. This CDR3 is 13 amino acids long. CDR3 in amino acids: CASSETSNYGYTF. CDR3 DNA sequence: TGTGCCAGCAGTGAGACATCTAACTATGGCTACACCTTC.